Listed here is a single T cell receptor beta chain. What it binds is not known. This entry belongs to a study of T cell responses to AZD1222 COVID-19 vaccine. Clones were sequenced by immunoSEQ multiplex PCR, and TCRdb holds only the in-frame ones, with some missing. Here the sample spans around 100,000 clones, 70% to 90% being singletons. Findings and limits, study-wide: The breadth and depth of Spike-specific TCRs increased once two AZD1222 doses had been given.

Germline CDR1 reads LGHDT; CDR2 reads YNNKEL (reference sequence). The CDR3 totals 15 residues. V lost 0 bases and J lost 6; bases outside the gene matches: 4. Specimen: peripheral blood, collected on day 0 of AZD1222 vaccination. This rearrangement joins TRBV3-1 (or the pseudogene TRBV3-2) to TRBJ2-2; 7 bases agree with TRBD2. This sequence was found in an adult in good health. The CDR3 bases are TGTGCCAGCAGCCAAGAACAGGCGGGGGCCGGGGAGCTGTTTTTT. Translating it yields CASSQEQAGAGELFF.